This T cell receptor (beta chain) stems from a study of CD8 T cells in ankylosing spondylitis (dated by TCRdb to 2015 to 2018). Turning to the overall study: T cell receptor beta repertoires were profiled in healthy donors and ankylosing spondylitis patients so that disease-linked TCR variants could be found. Samples of peripheral blood were taken, and for ankylosing spondylitis patients, synovial fluid was collected as well. In total, the full study cohort was made up of approximately 99 healthy donors and about two dozen ankylosing spondylitis patients. Results and caveats for the whole study, not just this receptor: A CD8+ phenotype was shown by the disease-linked clones, which were found at relatively low frequencies in peripheral blood. Significant enrichment of the disease-linked clones was reported in matched synovial fluid samples from ankylosing spondylitis patients. A TCR beta motif made up of several highly homologous amino acid variants appeared to be characteristic of blood from ankylosing spondylitis patients. Some motif variants were previously reported in synovial fluid and blood of reactive arthritis patients, suggesting common disease-initiation mechanisms.

The sequencer listed for this sample is Illumina HiSeq 2500. Quantitative 5'-RACE with molecular barcodes was used to prepare TCR beta libraries. The original methods were these. A new computational method, built on a probabilistic model of VDJ rearrangement, was used to identify disease-linked TCR variants. TCRdb ran its own pipeline on the public reads, namely fastp trimming at Q25 and MiXCR clone calling, and kept in-frame beta chains. Each entry merges the rows of one CDR3 protein and shows their most common DNA and genes. TCRdb assigned the V and J calls; the authors' analysis was not used. The sample table shows approximately 520,000 distinct CDR3 sequences, and under 5.5% are seen once. Around 3.6% of the sample is in the top ten clones. This clonotype occurred many times. Its antigen is still unknown. No qualities accompany the bases; no much larger clone lies one base away. V loses 2 bases of germline sequence and J loses 5 bases, and the interval between the two ends is 7 bases. The CDR3 numbers 13 residues from cysteine through phenylalanine. The DNA shown is the 39-base CDR3, in frame from base 1. The germline V gene gives CDR1 as MNHEY and CDR2 as SVGAGI.

The chain employs TRBV6-5 and TRBJ1-5; no confident D gene assignment can be made. The TCR comes from a male donor with ankylosing spondylitis. The specimen sequenced was blood, either unsorted or a sorted T cell fraction (not recorded which). The CDR3 reads CASSYGVYQPQHF. The sequenced DNA: TGTGCCAGCAGTTACGGGGTCTATCAGCCCCAGCATTTT.